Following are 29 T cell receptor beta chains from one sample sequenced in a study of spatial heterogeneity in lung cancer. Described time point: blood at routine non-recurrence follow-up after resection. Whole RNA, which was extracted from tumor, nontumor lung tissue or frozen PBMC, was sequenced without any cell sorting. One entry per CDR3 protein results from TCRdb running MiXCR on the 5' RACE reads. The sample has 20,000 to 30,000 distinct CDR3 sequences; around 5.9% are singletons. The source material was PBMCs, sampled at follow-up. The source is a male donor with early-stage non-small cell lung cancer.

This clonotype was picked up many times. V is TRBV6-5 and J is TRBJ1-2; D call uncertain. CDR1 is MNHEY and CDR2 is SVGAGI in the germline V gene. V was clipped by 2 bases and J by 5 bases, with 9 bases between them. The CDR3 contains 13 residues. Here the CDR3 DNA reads TGTGCCAGCAGTTACGCCGACCCTTATGGCTACACCTTC. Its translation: CASSYADPYGYTF.

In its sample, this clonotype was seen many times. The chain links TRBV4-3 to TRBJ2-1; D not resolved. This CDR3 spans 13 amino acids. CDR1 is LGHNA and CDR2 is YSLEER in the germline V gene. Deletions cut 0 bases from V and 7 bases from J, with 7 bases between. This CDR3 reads CASSQERGNEQFF. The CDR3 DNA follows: TGCGCCAGCAGCCAAGAGCGTGGGAATGAGCAGTTCTTC.

The CDR3 region has the DNA TGTGCCAGCAGCCAAGACGGGGGAGATACGCAGTATTTT. Translated: CASSQDGGDTQYF. The rearrangement joins TRBV3-1 to TRBJ2-3; weak D call: TRBD2 (6 bases). Trimming cost V 0 bases and J 5 bases, with 6 bases left between them. The CDR3 totals 13 residues. CDR1 is LGHDT, CDR2 YNNKEL, per germline (reference sequence).

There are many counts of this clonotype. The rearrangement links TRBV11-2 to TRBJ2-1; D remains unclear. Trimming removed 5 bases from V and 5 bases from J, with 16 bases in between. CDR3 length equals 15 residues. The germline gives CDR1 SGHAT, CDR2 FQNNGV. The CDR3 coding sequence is TGTGCCAGCAGCGCCCGTGGTTTTATACACAATGAGCAGTTCTTC. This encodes CASSARGFIHNEQFF.

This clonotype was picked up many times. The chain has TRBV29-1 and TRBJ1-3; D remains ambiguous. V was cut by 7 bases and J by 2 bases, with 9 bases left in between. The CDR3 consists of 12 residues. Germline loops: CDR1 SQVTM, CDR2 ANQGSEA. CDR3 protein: CSAEGPGNTIYF. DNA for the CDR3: TGCAGCGCTGAGGGCCCTGGAAACACCATATATTTT. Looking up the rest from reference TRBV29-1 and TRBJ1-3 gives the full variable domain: SAVISQKPSRDICQRGTSLTIQCQVDSQVTMMFWYRQQPGQSLTLIATANQGSEATYESGFVIDKFPISRPNLTFSTLTVSNMSPEDSSIYLCSAEGPGNTIYFGEGSWLTVV.

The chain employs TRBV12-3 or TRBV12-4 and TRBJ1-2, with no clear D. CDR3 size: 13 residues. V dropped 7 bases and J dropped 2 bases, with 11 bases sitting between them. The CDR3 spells CASTPSENYGYTF. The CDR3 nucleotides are TGTGCCAGCACTCCGTCAGAGAACTATGGCTACACCTTC.

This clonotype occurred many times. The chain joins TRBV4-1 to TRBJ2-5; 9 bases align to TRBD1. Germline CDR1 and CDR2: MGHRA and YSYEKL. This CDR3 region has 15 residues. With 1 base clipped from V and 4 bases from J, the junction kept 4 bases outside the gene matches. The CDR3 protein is CASSQVGTGPETQYF. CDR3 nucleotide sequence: TGCGCCAGCAGCCAAGTAGGGACAGGGCCAGAGACCCAGTACTTC.

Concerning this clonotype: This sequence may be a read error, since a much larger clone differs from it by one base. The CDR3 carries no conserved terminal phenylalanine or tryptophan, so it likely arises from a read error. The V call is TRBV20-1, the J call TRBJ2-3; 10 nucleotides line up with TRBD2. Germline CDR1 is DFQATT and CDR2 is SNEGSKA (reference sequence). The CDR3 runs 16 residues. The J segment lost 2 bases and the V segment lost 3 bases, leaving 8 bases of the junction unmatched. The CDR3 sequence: CSASPFLAGDTDTQYL. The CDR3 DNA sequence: TGCAGTGCTAGCCCTTTTCTAGCGGGGGACACAGATACGCAGTATTTA.

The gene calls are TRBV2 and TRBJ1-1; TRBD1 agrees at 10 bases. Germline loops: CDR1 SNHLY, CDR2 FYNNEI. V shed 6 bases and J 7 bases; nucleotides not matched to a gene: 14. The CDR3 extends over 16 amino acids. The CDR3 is CASRHRDRGGSSEAFF. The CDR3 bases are TGTGCCAGCAGGCACCGGGACAGGGGAGGTTCAAGTGAAGCTTTCTTT.

This CDR3 is CSVEDPQREATPRSYEQYV. The CDR3 DNA is TGCAGCGTTGAAGATCCGCAGCGGGAGGCTACCCCCCGCTCCTACGAGCAGTACGTC. The V call is TRBV29-1, the J call TRBJ2-7; TRBD2 agrees at 9 bases. The CDR3 spans 19 residues. Germline CDR1 is SQVTM and CDR2 is ANQGSEA. V shed 0 bases, J shed 0 bases, and the junction held 15 bases outside the gene matches.

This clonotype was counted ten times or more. The CDR3 region has the DNA TGTGCCAGCAGCCCTAAGACTAGCGGGAGATTTGATACGCAGTATTTT. Amino acid sequence: CASSPKTSGRFDTQYF. This chain links TRBV11-2 with TRBJ2-3, with 12 bases aligning to TRBD2. This CDR3 has 16 residues. V lost 5 bases to trimming and J lost 6 bases; unmatched junction nucleotides: 9. In germline, CDR1 is SGHAT, CDR2 FQNNGV.

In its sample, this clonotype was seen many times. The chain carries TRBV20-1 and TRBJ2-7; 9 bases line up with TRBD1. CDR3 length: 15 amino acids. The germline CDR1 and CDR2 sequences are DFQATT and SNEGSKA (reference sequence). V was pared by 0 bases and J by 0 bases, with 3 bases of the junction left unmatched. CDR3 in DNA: TGCAGTGCTAGAGATTACAGGGGGCACTCCTACGAGCAGTACTTC. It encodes CSARDYRGHSYEQYF.

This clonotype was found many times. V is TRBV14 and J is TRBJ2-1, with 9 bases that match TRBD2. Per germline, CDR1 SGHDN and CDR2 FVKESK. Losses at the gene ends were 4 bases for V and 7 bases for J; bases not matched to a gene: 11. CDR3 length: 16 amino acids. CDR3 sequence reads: CASSPRLAGKGNEQFF. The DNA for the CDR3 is TGTGCCAGCAGCCCCCGTCTAGCGGGGAAGGGGAATGAGCAGTTCTTC.

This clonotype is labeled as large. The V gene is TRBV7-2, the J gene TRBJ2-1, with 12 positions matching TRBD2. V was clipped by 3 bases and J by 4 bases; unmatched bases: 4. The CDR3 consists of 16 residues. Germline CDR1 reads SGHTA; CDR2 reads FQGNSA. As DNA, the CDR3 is TGTGCCAGCAGCTTCTGGACTAGCGGGGAATACAATGAGCAGTTCTTC. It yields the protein CASSFWTSGEYNEQFF.

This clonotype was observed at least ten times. This CDR3 reads CASSIYTGTGDNEQFF. Here the CDR3 DNA reads TGTGCCAGTAGTATCTACACCGGGACAGGAGACAATGAGCAGTTCTTC. The chain employs TRBV19 and TRBJ2-1; 8 nucleotides line up with TRBD1. The CDR3 runs to 16 residues. J was trimmed by 5 bases and V by 3 bases; bases with no gene match: 9. Looked up from germline, CDR1 is LNHDA and CDR2 is SQIVND (reference sequence).

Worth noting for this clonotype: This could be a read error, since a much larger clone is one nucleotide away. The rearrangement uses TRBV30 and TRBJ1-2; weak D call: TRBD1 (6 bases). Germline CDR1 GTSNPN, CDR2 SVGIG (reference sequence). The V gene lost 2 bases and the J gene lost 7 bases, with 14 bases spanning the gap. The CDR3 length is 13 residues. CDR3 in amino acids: CAWSRMGAVGYTF. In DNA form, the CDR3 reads TGTGCCTGGAGTCGAATGGGGGCGGTTGGCTACACCTTC.

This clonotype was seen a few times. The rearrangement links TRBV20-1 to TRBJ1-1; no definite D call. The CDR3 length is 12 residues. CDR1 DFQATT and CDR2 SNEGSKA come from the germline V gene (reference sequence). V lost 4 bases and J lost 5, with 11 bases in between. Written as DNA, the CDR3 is TGCAGTGCTACCGGGGTAGGGACTGAAGCTTTCTTT. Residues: CSATGVGTEAFF.

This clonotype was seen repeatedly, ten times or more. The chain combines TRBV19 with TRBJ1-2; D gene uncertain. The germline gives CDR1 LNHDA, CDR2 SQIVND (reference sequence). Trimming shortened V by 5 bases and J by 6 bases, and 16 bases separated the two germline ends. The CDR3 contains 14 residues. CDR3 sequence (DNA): TGTGCCAGTAGTCCCCGGCGGAGCCCCCATGGCTACACCTTC. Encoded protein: CASSPRRSPHGYTF. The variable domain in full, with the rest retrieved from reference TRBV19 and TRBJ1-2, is DGGITQSPKYLFRKEGQNVTLSCEQNLNHDAMYWYRQDPGQGLRLIYYSQIVNDFQKGDIAEGYSVSREKKESFPLTVTSAQKNPTAFYLCASSPRRSPHGYTFGSGTRLTVV.

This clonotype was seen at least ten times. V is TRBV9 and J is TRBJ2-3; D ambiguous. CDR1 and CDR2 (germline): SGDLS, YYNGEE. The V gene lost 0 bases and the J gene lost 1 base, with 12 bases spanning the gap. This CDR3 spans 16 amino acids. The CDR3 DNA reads TGTGCCAGCAGCGTAGCTAGTGACTTACGCACAGATACGCAGTATTTT. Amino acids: CASSVASDLRTDTQYF.

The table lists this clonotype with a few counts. The CDR3: CASSTRTSGSNAEQFF. The CDR3, as DNA: TGTGCCAGCAGCACCAGGACTAGCGGCTCCAATGCGGAGCAGTTCTTC. The V gene is TRBV21-1, the J gene TRBJ2-1; the table's D gene call, TRBD2, was not cross checked with the DNA. TRBV21-1 is listed as a pseudogene. This CDR3 is 16 amino acids long.

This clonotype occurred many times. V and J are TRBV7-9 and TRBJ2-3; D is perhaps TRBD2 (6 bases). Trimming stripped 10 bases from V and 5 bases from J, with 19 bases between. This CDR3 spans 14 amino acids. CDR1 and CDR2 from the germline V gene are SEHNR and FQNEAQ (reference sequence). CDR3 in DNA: TGTGCCAACCGGAGGGCCCAAGGTCTAGATACGCAGTATTTT. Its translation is CANRRAQGLDTQYF.

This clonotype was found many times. The CDR3 DNA is TGTGCCAGCAGCTCGGACCTCTCCTACAATGAGCAGTTCTTC. This encodes CASSSDLSYNEQFF. This rearrangement joins TRBV7-9 to TRBJ2-1, with D uncertain. CDR1 is SEHNR and CDR2 is FQNEAQ in the germline V gene (reference sequence). The V and J ends lost 4 bases and 0 bases respectively, with 7 bases between them. The CDR3 extends over 14 amino acids.

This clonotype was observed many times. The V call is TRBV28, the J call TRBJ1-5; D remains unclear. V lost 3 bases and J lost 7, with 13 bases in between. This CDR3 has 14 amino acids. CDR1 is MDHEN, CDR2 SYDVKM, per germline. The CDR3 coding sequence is TGTGCCAGCAGTTTGCCCGGTAAAGGGCAGCCCCAGCATTTT. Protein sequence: CASSLPGKGQPQHF. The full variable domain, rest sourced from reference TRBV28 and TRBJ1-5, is DVKVTQSSRYLVKRTGEKVFLECVQDMDHENMFWYRQDPGLGLRLIYFSYDVKMKEKGDIPEGYSVSREKKERFSLILESASTNQTSMYLCASSLPGKGQPQHFGDGTRLSIL.

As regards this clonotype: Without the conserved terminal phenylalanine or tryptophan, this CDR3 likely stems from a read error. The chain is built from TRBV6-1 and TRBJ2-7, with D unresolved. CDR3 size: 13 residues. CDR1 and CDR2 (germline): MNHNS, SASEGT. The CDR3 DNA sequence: TGTGTCAGCAGAGGACGGCCCACCCACGAGCAGTACGCC. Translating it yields CVSRGRPTHEQYA.

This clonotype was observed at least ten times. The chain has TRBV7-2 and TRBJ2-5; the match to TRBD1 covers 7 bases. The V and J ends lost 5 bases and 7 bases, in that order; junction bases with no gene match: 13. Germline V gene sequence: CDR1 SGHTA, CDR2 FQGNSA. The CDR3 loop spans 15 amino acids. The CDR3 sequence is CASSPRRQGSGTQYF. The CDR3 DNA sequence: TGTGCCAGCAGCCCCCGAAGACAGGGCTCAGGGACCCAGTACTTC.

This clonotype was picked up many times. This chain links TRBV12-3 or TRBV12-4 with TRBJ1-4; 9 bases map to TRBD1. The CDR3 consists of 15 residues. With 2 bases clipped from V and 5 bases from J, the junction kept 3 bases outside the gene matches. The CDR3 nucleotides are TGTGCCAGCAGTTTATCTGGGACAGGGAATGAAAAACTGTTTTTT. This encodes CASSLSGTGNEKLFF.

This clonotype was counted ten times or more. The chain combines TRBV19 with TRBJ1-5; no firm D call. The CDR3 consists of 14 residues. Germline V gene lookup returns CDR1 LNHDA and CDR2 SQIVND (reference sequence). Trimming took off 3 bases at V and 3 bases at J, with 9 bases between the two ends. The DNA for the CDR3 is TGTGCCAGTAGTATCTCGGCAGCCAATCAGCCCCAGCATTTT. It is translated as CASSISAANQPQHF.

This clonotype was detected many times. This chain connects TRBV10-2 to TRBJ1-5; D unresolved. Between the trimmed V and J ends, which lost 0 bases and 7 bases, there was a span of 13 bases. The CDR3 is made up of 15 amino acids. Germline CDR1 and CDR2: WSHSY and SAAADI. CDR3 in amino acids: CASSESSGFAQPQHF. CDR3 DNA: TGCGCCAGCAGTGAGTCGTCGGGGTTTGCGCAGCCCCAGCATTTT.

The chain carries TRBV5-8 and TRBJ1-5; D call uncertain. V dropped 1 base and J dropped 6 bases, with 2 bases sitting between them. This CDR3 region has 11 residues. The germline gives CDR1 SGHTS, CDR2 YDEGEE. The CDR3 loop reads CASSLSQPQHF. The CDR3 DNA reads TGTGCCAGCAGCTTGTCTCAGCCCCAGCATTTT.